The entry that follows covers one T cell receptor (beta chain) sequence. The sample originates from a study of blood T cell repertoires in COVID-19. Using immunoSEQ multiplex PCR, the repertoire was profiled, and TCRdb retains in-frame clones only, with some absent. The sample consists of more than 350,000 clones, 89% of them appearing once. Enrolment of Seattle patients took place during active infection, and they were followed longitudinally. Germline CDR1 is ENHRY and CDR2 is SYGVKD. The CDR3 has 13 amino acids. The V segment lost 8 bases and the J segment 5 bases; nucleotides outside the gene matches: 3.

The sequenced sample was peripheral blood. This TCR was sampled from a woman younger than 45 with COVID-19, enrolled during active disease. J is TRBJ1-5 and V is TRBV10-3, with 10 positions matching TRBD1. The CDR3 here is CAIGDRGDQPQHF. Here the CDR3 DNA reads TGTGCCATCGGGGACAGGGGAGATCAGCCCCAGCATTTT.